This TCR beta chain was observed in a study of regulatory T cells in long-lasting Graves disease. This clonotype has a handful of counts. The target antigen is unknown. A much larger clone lies a single base off, so this may be a read error. No conserved phenylalanine or tryptophan ends this CDR3, so it is likely a read error. The CDR3 runs to 13 residues. Deletions cut 2 bases from V and 5 bases from J, with 9 bases between. Regarding time point: newly diagnosed GD, antithyroid drugs for less than 3 months. RNA extracted from PBMCs served as the sequencing template. Construction of TCR beta libraries relied on iRepertoire HTBI primers and on Arm-PCR targeting CDR3 regions. How the authors handled the data: Taken together, the samples had 55 to 65 TRBV and 15 or so TRBJ segments identified. TCRdb recomputed calls from the multiplex PCR reads with MiXCR, one row per CDR3 protein. The authors' filters were not applied to this entry. Here the sample spans about 620,000 distinct CDR3 sequences, 16% being singletons.

Whole-study findings and limits: TCR diversity was lower in persistent Graves' patients than in newly diagnosed ones. Those with persistent disease had in common more public clonotypes (about 2,500) than new patients (approximately 1,000).

These data also featured in a second study, about T cells in Graves' hyperthyroidism and ophthalmopathy. That study adds: Onset of ophthalmopathy came a median about 6.5 months after the model predicted it.

The V call is TRBV12-3 or TRBV12-4, the J call TRBJ1-1, with D uncertain. The clonotype comes from a woman in her 30s with Graves disease. The material sequenced was peripheral blood mononuclear cells (PBMCs), taken at new diagnosis, from a patient treated with antithyroid drugs. The CDR3 loop is CASSLLIETEAFS. The CDR3 DNA follows: TGTGCCAGCAGTTTACTTATCGAGACTGAAGCTTTCTCT.